This T cell receptor (beta chain) derives from a study of chemoradiotherapy in HPV16-positive cancers. Whole-study context: Two HPV16-positive patients' cells yielded candidate HPV-specific clones and common motifs. Findings and limits, study-wide: HPV-specific T cells were functionally defined from only a couple of HPV16-positive patients.

Samples were taken several times over chemoradiotherapy. As concerns this clone: Its specificity is unknown.

This table comes from immunoSEQ multiplex PCR, and its TCRdb copy is limited to in-frame clones, with some not included. The sample includes more than 35,000 clones, more than 75% of them seen just once. Germline V gives CDR1 LNHNV, CDR2 YYDKDF (reference sequence). V was pared by 1 base and J by 1 base, with 14 bases between. This CDR3 is built from 17 residues. This TCR was sampled from a human donor with HPV-associated anogenital cancer. The sample in question was blood, obtained from a patient who underwent chemoradiotherapy. The V call is TRBV15, the J call TRBJ1-3, with D hard to call. The CDR3 bases are TGTGCCACCAGCAGAGGATCGAGAGTCAGGTCTGGAAACACCATATATTTT. It encodes CATSRGSRVRSGNTIYF.